Below are 25 T cell receptor beta chains sequenced from a single sample in a study of T cell changes during pregnancy in multiple sclerosis. Assay: immunoSEQ multiplex PCR; the TCRdb copy retains only in-frame clones and omits some. Of more than 55,000 clones listed, 90% to 95% are singletons. The specimen comprised CD8+ T cells from peripheral blood mononuclear cells, sampled after pregnancy. Receptors originate from a female donor with multiple sclerosis, enrolled in a pregnancy study.

The V and J genes are TRBV2 and TRBJ1-5; a weak D match, TRBD1 (5 bases). This CDR3 comprises 16 residues. CDR1 is SNHLY and CDR2 is FYNNEI in the germline V gene. The V gene lost 5 bases and the J gene lost 2 bases, with 16 bases spanning the gap. The CDR3 loop reads CASSSLLGHRNQPQHF. CDR3 nucleotide sequence: TGTGCCAGCAGTTCCCTCCTTGGACACCGCAATCAGCCCCAGCATTTT. The variable domain in full, with the rest retrieved from reference TRBV2 and TRBJ1-5, is EPEVTQTPSHQVTQMGQEVILRCVPISNHLYFYWYRQILGQKVEFLVSFYNNEISEKSEIFDDQFSVERPDGSNFTLKIRSTKLEDSAMYFCASSSLLGHRNQPQHFGDGTRLSIL.

The chain uses TRBV6-6 and TRBJ1-1; 7 nucleotides match TRBD1. V shed 7 bases, J shed 6 bases, and the junction held 11 bases outside the gene matches. The CDR3 spans 14 residues. CDR1 MNHNY and CDR2 SVGAGI come from the germline V gene (reference sequence). The DNA for the CDR3 is TGTGCCAGCACAAGCCAAAGACAGGGCGCTGAAGCTTTCTTT. It encodes CASTSQRQGAEAFF.

V gene TRBV28 combines with J gene TRBJ2-7; 7 bases align to TRBD1. The CDR3 spans 14 residues. Trimming at V came to 3 bases and at J to 0 bases, leaving 2 bases not matched to a gene. CDR1 and CDR2 from the germline V gene are MDHEN and SYDVKM. The CDR3 nucleotides are TGTGCCAGCAGTTTCTCAGGGGGCTCCTACGAGCAGTACTTC. Translation: CASSFSGGSYEQYF.

The chain employs TRBV27 and TRBJ2-7, with TRBD1 matching over 11 bases. The V gene's germline CDR1 is MNHEY and CDR2 SMNVEV (reference sequence). This CDR3 region has 18 residues. Losses at the gene ends were 1 base for V and 3 bases for J; bases not matched to a gene: 11. The CDR3 DNA is TGTGCCAGCAGTTTATTACCGGGGACAGGGGGTATGATCTACGAGCAGTACTTC. Its translation: CASSLLPGTGGMIYEQYF.

The chain uses TRBV14 and TRBJ2-7; no reliable D call. This CDR3 has 11 residues. Germline CDR1 is SGHDN and CDR2 is FVKESK. The ends were cut back, 4 bases at V and 7 bases at J, with 8 bases in the middle. DNA of the CDR3: TGTGCCAGCAGCCCTGGCGGAGAGCAGTACTTC. Translated: CASSPGGEQYF.

The chain recombines TRBV5-4 with TRBJ2-1, with D unclear. This CDR3 is built from 12 residues. V was clipped by 0 bases and J by 7 bases, with 5 bases between them. CDR1 is SGHNT and CDR2 is YYREEE in the germline V gene (reference sequence). In DNA, the CDR3 is TGTGCCAGCAGCTTGGGCAGGAATGAGCAGTTCTTC. Translated: CASSLGRNEQFF.

This chain connects TRBV9 to TRBJ1-2, with D hard to call. CDR3 length: 13 residues. The germline V gene has CDR1 SGDLS and CDR2 YYNGEE. V was cut by 4 bases and J by 8 bases, with 15 bases left in between. CDR3 amino acids: CASSSGVVQGYTF. Here the CDR3 DNA reads TGTGCCAGCAGCTCCGGGGTGGTACAAGGCTACACCTTC. The entire variable domain, with the rest obtained from reference TRBV9 and TRBJ1-2, is as follows: DSGVTQTPKHLITATGQRVTLRCSPRSGDLSVYWYQQSLDQGLQFLIQYYNGEERAKGNILERFSAQQFPDLHSELNLSSLELGDSALYFCASSSGVVQGYTFGSGTRLTVV.

The chain couples TRBV11-2 to TRBJ2-5; D is unresolved. CDR3 length: 13 amino acids. V lost 3 bases, J lost 5 bases, and 10 bases lay in between. CDR1 and CDR2 (germline): SGHAT, FQNNGV. The CDR3 loop is CASSLGPAETQYF. The CDR3 DNA reads as TGTGCCAGCAGCTTGGGCCCTGCGGAGACCCAGTACTTC.

The chain couples TRBV7-9 to TRBJ2-1; 9 bases agree with TRBD2. The germline V gene has CDR1 SEHNR and CDR2 FQNEAQ (reference sequence). The length of the CDR3 is 15 residues. J gave up 5 bases and V 5 bases, and 7 bases lay outside the gene matches. The CDR3 protein is CASSPTSGVDNEQFF. Here the CDR3 DNA reads TGTGCCAGCAGCCCGACTAGCGGAGTCGACAATGAGCAGTTCTTC.

The sample holds one count of this clone. The gene calls are TRBV7-9 and TRBJ2-3, with a tentative D call TRBD1 (5 bases). CDR3 length: 16 amino acids. The germline V gene has CDR1 SEHNR and CDR2 FQNEAQ (reference sequence). The V end lost 4 bases, the J end lost 0 bases, and 14 bases lay between the germline ends. The chain's CDR3 is CASSYLSGSSTDTQYF. CDR3 coding DNA: TGTGCCAGCAGCTACCTCTCAGGGTCAAGCACAGATACGCAGTATTTT.

V gene TRBV19 combines with J gene TRBJ1-5, with a possible D match to TRBD1 (6 bases). V was cut by 2 bases and J by 0 bases, with 11 bases left in between. Looked up from germline, CDR1 is LNHDA and CDR2 is SQIVND (reference sequence). The CDR3 spans 16 residues. CDR3 coding DNA: TGTGCCAGTAGTATAAAGGGACACTATAGCAATCAGCCCCAGCATTTT. Translating it yields CASSIKGHYSNQPQHF.

J is TRBJ2-3 and V is TRBV9; D is perhaps TRBD2 (5 bases). The CDR3 is 13 amino acids. The V gene's germline CDR1 is SGDLS and CDR2 YYNGEE. The V end was cut by 7 bases, the J end by 1 base, with 10 bases between. CDR3 DNA sequence: TGTGCCAGCGGGGAGAGGGGCACAGATACGCAGTATTTT. Translating it yields CASGERGTDTQYF.

The V and J genes are TRBV6-1 and TRBJ2-7; D gene ambiguous. CDR3 length: 11 amino acids. Trimming removed 8 bases from V and 2 bases from J, with 7 bases in between. Per the germline V gene, CDR1 is MNHNS and CDR2 is SASEGT. The CDR3 region is CASAGAYEQYF. CDR3 coding DNA: TGTGCCAGCGCTGGAGCCTACGAGCAGTACTTC.

This sequence joins TRBV19 and TRBJ2-2; unclear D gene. This CDR3 contains 14 residues. Germline assignment: CDR1 LNHDA and CDR2 SQIVND (reference sequence). V was clipped by 0 bases and J by 7 bases, with 9 bases between them. CDR3: CASSIDIPGGELFF. CDR3 nucleotides: TGTGCCAGTAGTATAGATATTCCCGGCGGGGAGCTGTTTTTT.

This chain uses TRBV7-2 with TRBJ1-1; tentative D call: TRBD1 (6 bases). CDR3 length equals 12 residues. V was shortened by 5 bases and J by 8 bases, with 12 bases between the two germline ends. Germline V lookup: CDR1 SGHTA, CDR2 FQGNSA. The CDR3 DNA follows: TGTGCCAGCAGCCTGGGGAGGGGGGAAGCTTTCTTT. Translating gives CASSLGRGEAFF.

This rearrangement joins TRBV2 to TRBJ2-3, with TRBD2 as a possible D gene (6 bases). CDR3 length equals 15 residues. V lost 6 bases and J lost 0, with 13 bases in between. CDR1 is SNHLY and CDR2 is FYNNEI in the germline V gene. The CDR3 sequence is CASSSLAPSTDTQYF. The CDR3 DNA reads TGTGCCAGCAGCTCACTAGCCCCTAGCACAGATACGCAGTATTTT. Full variable domain (remainder filled in from reference TRBV2 and TRBJ2-3): EPEVTQTPSHQVTQMGQEVILRCVPISNHLYFYWYRQILGQKVEFLVSFYNNEISEKSEIFDDQFSVERPDGSNFTLKIRSTKLEDSAMYFCASSSLAPSTDTQYFGPGTRLTVL.

The gene calls are TRBV5-8 and TRBJ1-1, with D possibly matching TRBD1 (5 bases). V lost 5 bases to trimming and J lost 7 bases, with 12 bases between them. Germline V gene data show CDR1 as SGHTS and CDR2 as YDEGEE. The CDR3 runs to 12 residues. As DNA, the CDR3 is TGTGCCAGCAGTTACAGGTTATTTGAAGCTTTCTTT. Its translation: CASSYRLFEAFF.

The chain joins TRBV4-1 to TRBJ2-2; 10 bases match TRBD2. V lost 0 bases, J lost 4 bases, and 5 bases stayed unmatched. The length of the CDR3 is 17 residues. Germline-derived CDR1 and CDR2 are MGHRA and YSYEKL. CDR3 region: CASSQDALAGVTGELFF. CDR3 coding DNA: TGCGCCAGCAGCCAAGATGCGCTAGCGGGAGTCACCGGGGAGCTGTTTTTT.

This chain joins TRBV9 and TRBJ2-6, with TRBD2 matching 7 bases. CDR1 SGDLS and CDR2 YYNGEE come from the germline V gene. Trimming cost V 7 bases and J 4 bases; bases outside gene matches: 5. This CDR3 contains 14 residues. The CDR3 loop is CASGGVLGANVLTF. Written as DNA, the CDR3 is TGTGCCAGCGGGGGGGTTTTGGGGGCCAACGTCCTGACTTTC.

This clone was counted a few times. The chain combines TRBV16 with TRBJ1-1, with D possibly being TRBD1 (5 bases). CDR3 length: 14 residues. CDR1 is KGHSY, CDR2 FQNENV, per germline. V lost 0 bases to trimming and J lost 1 base, with 6 bases between them. CDR3 in amino acids: CASSQSQGNTEAFF. DNA of the CDR3: TGTGCCAGCAGCCAATCTCAGGGGAACACTGAAGCTTTCTTT.

This clone appeared a single time. V and J are TRBV7-7 and TRBJ2-1; TRBD1 might be the D (5 bases). Between the trimmed V and J ends, which lost 5 bases and 8 bases, there was a span of 13 bases. The germline CDR1 and CDR2 sequences are SSHAT and FNYEAQ (reference sequence). This CDR3 contains 13 residues. The CDR3 loop reads CASSLIQGYEQFF. In DNA form, the CDR3 reads TGTGCCAGCAGCCTTATTCAGGGTTATGAGCAGTTCTTC.

This sequence joins TRBV9 and TRBJ1-2; D is undetermined. This CDR3 spans 13 amino acids. In germline, CDR1 is SGDLS, CDR2 YYNGEE. V gave up 3 bases and J gave up 4 bases, with 10 bases separating them. CDR3: CASSGGAGYGYTF. The CDR3 DNA reads as TGTGCCAGCAGCGGAGGAGCCGGCTATGGCTACACCTTC.

The V call is TRBV19, the J call TRBJ1-1, with TRBD1 matching 8 bases. The CDR3 contains 14 residues. Germline V gives CDR1 LNHDA, CDR2 SQIVND (reference sequence). V lost 5 bases to trimming and J lost 5 bases; unmatched junction nucleotides: 7. The CDR3 DNA reads TGTGCCAGTAGTCTAGGACAGGGAAAGACTGAAGCTTTCTTT. Translating it yields CASSLGQGKTEAFF.

The V gene is TRBV11-3, the J gene TRBJ2-1; 13 bases are shared with TRBD2. V was clipped by 0 bases and J by 4 bases; unmatched bases: 6. The CDR3 extends over 18 amino acids. The germline CDR1 and CDR2 sequences are SGHNT and YENEEA. In DNA, the CDR3 is TGTGCCAGCAGCTTAGATTTCGGGACTAGCGGGACTTACAATGAGCAGTTCTTC. Its protein is CASSLDFGTSGTYNEQFF.

The V gene is TRBV7-7, the J gene TRBJ2-5; 9 bases are shared with TRBD1. The CDR3 covers 13 residues. Germline assignment: CDR1 SSHAT and CDR2 FNYEAQ (reference sequence). Unmatched junction bases numbered 2, after V lost 5 bases and J lost 4 bases. As DNA, the CDR3 is TGTGCCAGCAGCACAGGGGGCAGAGAGACCCAGTACTTC. Translation gives CASSTGGRETQYF.